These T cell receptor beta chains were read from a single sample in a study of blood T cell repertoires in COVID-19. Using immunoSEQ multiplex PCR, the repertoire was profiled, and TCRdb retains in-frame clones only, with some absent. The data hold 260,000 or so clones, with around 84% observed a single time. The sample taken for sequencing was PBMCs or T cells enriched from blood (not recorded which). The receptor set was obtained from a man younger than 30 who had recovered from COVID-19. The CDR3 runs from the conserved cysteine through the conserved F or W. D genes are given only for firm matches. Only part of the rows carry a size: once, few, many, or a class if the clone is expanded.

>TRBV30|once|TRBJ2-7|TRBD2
CAWGRAGTRSYEQYF
TGTGCCTGGGGGAGAGCCGGGACTAGGAGCTACGAGCAGTACTTC
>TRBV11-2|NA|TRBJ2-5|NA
CASSLALETQYF
TGTGCCAGCAGCTTAGCTCTGGAGACCCAGTACTTC
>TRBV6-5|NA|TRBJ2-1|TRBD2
CANQRGSYNEQFF
TGTGCCAACCAGCGGGGGTCCTACAATGAGCAGTTCTTC
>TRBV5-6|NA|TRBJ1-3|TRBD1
CASREMEQGAGNTIYF
TGTGCCAGCAGGGAGATGGAACAGGGGGCTGGAAACACCATATATTTT
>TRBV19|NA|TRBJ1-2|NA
CASTNRDPRDGYTF
TGTGCCAGTACCAACCGAGACCCTCGGGATGGCTACACCTTC
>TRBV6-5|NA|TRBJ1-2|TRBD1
CASREGGAGGYGYTF
TGTGCCAGCAGGGAGGGGGGTGCAGGGGGCTATGGCTACACCTTC
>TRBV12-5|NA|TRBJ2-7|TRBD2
CASGLGLAGFKRSSYEQYF
TGTGCTAGTGGTTTGGGACTAGCGGGGTTTAAAAGGAGCTCCTACGAGCAGTACTTC
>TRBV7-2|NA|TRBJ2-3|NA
CASSQTAEFPDTQYF
TGTGCCAGCAGCCAGACGGCGGAGTTCCCAGATACGCAGTATTTT
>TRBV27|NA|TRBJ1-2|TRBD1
CASSRLQGDGGYTF
TGTGCCAGCAGTCGGCTACAGGGGGATGGCGGCTACACCTTC
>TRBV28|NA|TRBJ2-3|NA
CASSPSTDTQYF
TGTGCCAGCAGCCCCTCCACAGATACGCAGTATTTT
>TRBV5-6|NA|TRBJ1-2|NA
CASSLGAKNYGYTF
TGTGCCAGCAGCTTGGGAGCCAAGAACTATGGCTACACCTTC
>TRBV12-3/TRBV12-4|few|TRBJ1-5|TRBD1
CASSWTGNQPQHF
TGTGCCAGCAGTTGGACAGGGAATCAGCCCCAGCATTTT
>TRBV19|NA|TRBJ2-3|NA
CASSISTSRTDTQYF
TGTGCCAGTAGTATCAGTACTAGCAGAACAGATACGCAGTATTTT
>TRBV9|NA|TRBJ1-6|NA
CASSVEGPNSPLHF
TGTGCCAGCAGCGTAGAGGGGCCGAATTCACCCCTCCACTTT
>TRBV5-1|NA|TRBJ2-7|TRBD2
CASTSGGQREQYF
TGCGCCAGTACTAGCGGGGGCCAACGAGAGCAGTACTTC
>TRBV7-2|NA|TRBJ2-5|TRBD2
CASSLVAGAGETQYF
TGTGCCAGCAGCTTAGTAGCGGGGGCCGGGGAGACCCAGTACTTC
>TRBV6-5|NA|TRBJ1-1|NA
CASSYTFGSMNTEAFF
TGTGCCAGCAGTTACACCTTCGGGAGCATGAACACTGAAGCTTTCTTT
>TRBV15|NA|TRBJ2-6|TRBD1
CATGQGGSGANVLTF
TGTGCCACCGGACAGGGGGGCTCTGGGGCCAACGTCCTGACTTTC
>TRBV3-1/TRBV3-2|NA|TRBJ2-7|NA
CASSQVQSYEQYF
TGTGCCAGCAGCCAGGTACAGTCCTACGAGCAGTACTTC
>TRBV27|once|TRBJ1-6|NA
CASSFDTYNSPLHF
TGTGCCAGCAGTTTCGACACCTATAATTCACCCCTCCACTTT
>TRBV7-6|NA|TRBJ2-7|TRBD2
CASSLGGRDYEQYF
TGTGCCAGCAGCTTAGGCGGGAGGGACTACGAGCAGTACTTC
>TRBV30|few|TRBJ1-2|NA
CAWIKTARGPYTF
TGTGCCTGGATTAAGACGGCCCGAGGCCCCTACACCTTC
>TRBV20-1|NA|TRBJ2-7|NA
CSAGTSYEQYF
TGCAGTGCTGGGACTTCCTACGAGCAGTACTTC
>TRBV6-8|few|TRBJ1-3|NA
CASRGAESGNTIYF
TGTGCCAGCCGCGGGGCAGAGTCTGGAAACACCATATATTTT
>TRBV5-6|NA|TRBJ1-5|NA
CASSSYNQPQHF
TGTGCCAGCAGCTCCTACAATCAGCCCCAGCATTTT
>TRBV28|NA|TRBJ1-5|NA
CASSLTRGSGASYNQPQHF
TGTGCCAGCAGCCTGACTCGGGGGTCCGGGGCTTCTTACAATCAGCCCCAGCATTTT
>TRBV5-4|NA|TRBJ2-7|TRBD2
CASSAELAAYEQYF
TGTGCCAGCAGCGCCGAGCTAGCGGCTTACGAGCAGTACTTC
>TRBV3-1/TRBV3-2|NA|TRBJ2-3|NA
CASSLPGNTQYF
TGTGCCAGCAGCCTCCCGGGGAATACGCAGTATTTT
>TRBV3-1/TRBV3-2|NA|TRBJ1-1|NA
CASSRPVMTGFVEAFF
TGTGCCAGCAGCAGGCCGGTTATGACAGGATTTGTTGAAGCTTTCTTT
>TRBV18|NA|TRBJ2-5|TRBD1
CASSPGQGAETQYF
TGTGCCAGCTCACCAGGGCAGGGGGCAGAGACCCAGTACTTC
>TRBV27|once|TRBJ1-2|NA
CASSEDRLYGYTF
TGTGCCAGCAGTGAGGACAGACTCTATGGCTACACCTTC
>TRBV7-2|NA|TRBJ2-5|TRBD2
CASSRGDRVETQYF
TGTGCCAGCAGCCGGGGGGACCGTGTGGAGACCCAGTACTTC
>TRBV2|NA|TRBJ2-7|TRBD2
CASSEGSSGGADEQYF
TGTGCCAGCAGTGAAGGATCTAGCGGGGGGGCAGACGAGCAGTACTTC
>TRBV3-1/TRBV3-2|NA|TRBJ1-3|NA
CASKPGMANTGNTIYF
TGTGCCAGCAAACCCGGGATGGCAAATACTGGAAACACCATATATTTT
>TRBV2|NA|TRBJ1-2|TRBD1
CASSVTGLYGYTF
TGTGCCAGCAGCGTGACAGGGCTCTATGGCTACACCTTC
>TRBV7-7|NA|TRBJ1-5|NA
CASSHHGTVNQPQHF
TGTGCTAGCAGCCATCATGGGACTGTCAATCAGCCCCAGCATTTT
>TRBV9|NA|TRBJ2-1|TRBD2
CASSRLAGDRFF
TGTGCCAGCAGCCGCCTTGCGGGAGATCGGTTCTTC
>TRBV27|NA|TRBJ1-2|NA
CASTMTPSEMNYGYTF
TGTGCCAGCACCATGACCCCGTCGGAGATGAACTATGGCTACACCTTC
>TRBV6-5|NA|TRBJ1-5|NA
CASREQVHSNQPQHF
TGTGCCAGCAGAGAGCAGGTTCACAGCAATCAGCCCCAGCATTTT
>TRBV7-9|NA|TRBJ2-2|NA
CASSLPRANTGELFF
TGTGCCAGCAGCTTACCCAGGGCGAACACCGGGGAGCTGTTTTTT
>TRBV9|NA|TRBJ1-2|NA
CASSPSDANYGYTF
TGTGCCAGCAGCCCGAGCGATGCTAACTATGGCTACACCTTC
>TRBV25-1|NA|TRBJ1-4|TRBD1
CASSGWTGRDEKLFF
TGTGCCAGCAGTGGGTGGACAGGGAGGGATGAAAAACTGTTTTTT
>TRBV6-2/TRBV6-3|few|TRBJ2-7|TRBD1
CASSAPGQGFYEQYF
TGTGCCAGCAGCGCGCCGGGACAGGGGTTCTACGAGCAGTACTTC
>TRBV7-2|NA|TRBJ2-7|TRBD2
CASSLAHTSGDSYEQYF
TGTGCCAGCAGCTTAGCCCACACTAGCGGGGACTCCTACGAGCAGTACTTC
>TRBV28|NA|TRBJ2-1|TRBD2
CASSLHPLADYNEQFF
TGTGCCAGCAGTTTACACCCACTAGCGGACTACAATGAGCAGTTCTTC